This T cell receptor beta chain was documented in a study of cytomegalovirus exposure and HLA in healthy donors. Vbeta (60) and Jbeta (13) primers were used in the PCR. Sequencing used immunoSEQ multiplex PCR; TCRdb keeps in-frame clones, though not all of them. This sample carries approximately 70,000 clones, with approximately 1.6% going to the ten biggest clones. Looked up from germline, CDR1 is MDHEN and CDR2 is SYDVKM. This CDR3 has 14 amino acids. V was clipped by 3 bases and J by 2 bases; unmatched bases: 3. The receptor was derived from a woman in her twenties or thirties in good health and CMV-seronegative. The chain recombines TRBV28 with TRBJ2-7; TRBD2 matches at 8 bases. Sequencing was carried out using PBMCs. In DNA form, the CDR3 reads TGTGCCAGCAGTTTTACTAGCGGCCCCTACGAGCAGTACTTC. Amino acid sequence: CASSFTSGPYEQYF.